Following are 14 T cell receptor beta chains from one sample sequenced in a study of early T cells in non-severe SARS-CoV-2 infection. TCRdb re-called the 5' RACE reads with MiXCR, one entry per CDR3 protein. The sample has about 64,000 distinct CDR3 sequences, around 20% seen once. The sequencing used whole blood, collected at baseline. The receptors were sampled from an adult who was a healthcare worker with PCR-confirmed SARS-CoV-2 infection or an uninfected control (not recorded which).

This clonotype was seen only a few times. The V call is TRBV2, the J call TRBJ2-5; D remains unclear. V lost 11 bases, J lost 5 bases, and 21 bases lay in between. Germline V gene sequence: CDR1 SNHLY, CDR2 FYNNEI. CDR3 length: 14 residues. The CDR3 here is CARKGFRSGETQYF. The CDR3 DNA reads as TGTGCCCGAAAAGGATTCCGGAGTGGGGAGACCCAGTACTTC.

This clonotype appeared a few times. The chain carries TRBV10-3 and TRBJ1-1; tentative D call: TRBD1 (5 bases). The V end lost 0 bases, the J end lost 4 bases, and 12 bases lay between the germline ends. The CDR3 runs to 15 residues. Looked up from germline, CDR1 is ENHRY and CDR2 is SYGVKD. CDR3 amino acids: CAISESGGRVTEAFF. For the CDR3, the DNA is TGTGCCATCAGTGAGTCTGGGGGGAGGGTCACTGAAGCTTTCTTT.

CDR3 DNA: TGCAGTGCTAGGACAGGGGCGGGACAGCCCCAGCATTTT. This gives the protein CSARTGAGQPQHF. This chain joins TRBV20-1 and TRBJ1-5; 8 bases agree with TRBD1. The CDR3 loop spans 13 amino acids. With V trimmed by 3 bases and J by 7 bases, 5 bases remained unmatched. The germline CDR1 and CDR2 sequences are DFQATT and SNEGSKA (reference sequence).

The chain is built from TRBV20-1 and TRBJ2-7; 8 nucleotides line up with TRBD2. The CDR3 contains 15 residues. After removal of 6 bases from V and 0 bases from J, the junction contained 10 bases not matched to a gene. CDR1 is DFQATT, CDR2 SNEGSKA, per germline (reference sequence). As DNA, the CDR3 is TGCAGTGCAATCGATAGCGGGGTGCACTCCTACGAGCAGTACTTC. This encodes CSAIDSGVHSYEQYF.

CDR3 DNA sequence: TGTGCCAGCAGCCAAGCGGGGACACGAAGCAATCAGCCCCAGCATTTT. Amino acid sequence: CASSQAGTRSNQPQHF. V gene TRBV4-2 combines with J gene TRBJ1-5; D might be TRBD1 (6 bases). CDR1 is LGHNA, CDR2 YNFKEQ, per germline. This CDR3 spans 16 amino acids. V was clipped by 1 base and J by 1 base, with 11 bases between them.

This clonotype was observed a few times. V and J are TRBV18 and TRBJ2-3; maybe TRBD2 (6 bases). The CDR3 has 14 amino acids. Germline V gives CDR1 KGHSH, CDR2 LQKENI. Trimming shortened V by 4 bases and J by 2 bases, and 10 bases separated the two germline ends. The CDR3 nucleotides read TGTGCCAGCTCACACGGGGGATCCACAGATACGCAGTATTTT. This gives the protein CASSHGGSTDTQYF. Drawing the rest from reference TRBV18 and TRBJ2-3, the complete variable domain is NAGVMQNPRHLVRRRGQEARLRCSPMKGHSHVYWYRQLPEEGLKFMVYLQKENIIDESGMPKERFSAEFPKEGPSILRIQQVVRGDSAAYFCASSHGGSTDTQYFGPGTRLTVL.

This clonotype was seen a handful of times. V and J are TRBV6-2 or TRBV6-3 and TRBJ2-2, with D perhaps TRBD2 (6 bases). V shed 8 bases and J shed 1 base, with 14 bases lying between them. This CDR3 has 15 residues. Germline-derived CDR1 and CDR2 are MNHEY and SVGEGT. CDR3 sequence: CASHKRRENTGELFF. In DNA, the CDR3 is TGTGCCAGCCACAAACGGCGGGAGAACACCGGGGAGCTGTTTTTT.

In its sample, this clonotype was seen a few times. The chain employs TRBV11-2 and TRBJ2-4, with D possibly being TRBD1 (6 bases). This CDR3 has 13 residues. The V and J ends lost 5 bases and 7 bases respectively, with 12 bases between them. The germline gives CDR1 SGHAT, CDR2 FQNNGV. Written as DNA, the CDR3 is TGTGCCAGCAGCGAGACTACAGGGAACATTCAGTACTTC. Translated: CASSETTGNIQYF.

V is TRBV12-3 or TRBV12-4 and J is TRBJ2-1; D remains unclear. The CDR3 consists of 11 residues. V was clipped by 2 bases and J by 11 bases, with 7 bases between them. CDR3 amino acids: CASSLIAKQFF. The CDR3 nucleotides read TGTGCCAGCAGTTTAATAGCAAAGCAGTTCTTC.

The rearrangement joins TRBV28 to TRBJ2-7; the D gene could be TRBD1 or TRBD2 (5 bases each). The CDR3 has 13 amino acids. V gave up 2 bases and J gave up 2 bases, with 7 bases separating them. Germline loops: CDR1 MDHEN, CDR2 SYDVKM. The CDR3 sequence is CASSLPGPYEQYF. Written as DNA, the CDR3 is TGTGCCAGCAGTTTACCGGGACCCTACGAGCAGTACTTC. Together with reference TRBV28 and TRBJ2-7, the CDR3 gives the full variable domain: DVKVTQSSRYLVKRTGEKVFLECVQDMDHENMFWYRQDPGLGLRLIYFSYDVKMKEKGDIPEGYSVSREKKERFSLILESASTNQTSMYLCASSLPGPYEQYFGPGTRLTVT.

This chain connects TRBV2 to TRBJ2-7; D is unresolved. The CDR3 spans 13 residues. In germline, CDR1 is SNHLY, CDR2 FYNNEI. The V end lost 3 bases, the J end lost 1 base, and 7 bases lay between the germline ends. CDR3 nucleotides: TGTGCCAGCAGTGAGGGTAGTTCCTACGAGCAGTACTTC. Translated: CASSEGSSYEQYF.

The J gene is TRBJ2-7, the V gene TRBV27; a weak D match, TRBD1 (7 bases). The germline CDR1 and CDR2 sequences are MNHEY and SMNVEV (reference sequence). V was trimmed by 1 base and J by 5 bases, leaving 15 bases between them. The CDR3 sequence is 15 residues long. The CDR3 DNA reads TGTGCCAGCAGTTTATTCGGCGGGACAGACAACGAGCAGTACTTC. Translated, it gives CASSLFGGTDNEQYF.

The CDR3 DNA sequence: TGTGCCAGCAGCAGGACCCTCCAGCCCCAGCATTTT. Translation: CASSRTLQPQHF. The chain is built from TRBV12-3 or TRBV12-4 and TRBJ1-5; D is unclear. The CDR3 has 12 residues. Trimming left V 6 bases short and J 7 bases short, with 10 bases between.

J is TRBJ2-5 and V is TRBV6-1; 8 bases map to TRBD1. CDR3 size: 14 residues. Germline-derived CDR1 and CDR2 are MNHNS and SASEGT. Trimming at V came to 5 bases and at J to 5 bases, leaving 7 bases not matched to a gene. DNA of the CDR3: TGTGCCAGCAGTCAGGGGACAGGTTGGGAGACCCAGTACTTC. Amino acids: CASSQGTGWETQYF.